This TCR beta chain appears in the sequencing data of a study of regulatory T cells in long-lasting Graves disease. Background on the study: Duration of antithyroid drug therapy among newly diagnosed Graves' patients was under 3 months.

Germline V lookup: CDR1 MGHDK, CDR2 SYGVNS. V lost 1 base and J 5 bases, leaving 14 bases between the germline ends. This CDR3 is built from 16 residues. Time point described: newly diagnosed GD, antithyroid drugs for less than 3 months. From RNA extracted from PBMCs, the TCR library was made. For TCR beta, libraries came from iRepertoire HTBI primers and Arm-PCR of CDR3 regions. TCRdb called the multiplex PCR reads again in MiXCR, with one record for every CDR3 protein. Among hundreds of thousands of distinct CDR3 sequences listed, less than 20% were seen once. In addition, the sample was reused for a study of T cells in Graves' hyperthyroidism and ophthalmopathy.

The sequencing here drew on peripheral blood mononuclear cells (PBMCs), taken at new diagnosis, from a patient treated with antithyroid drugs. This chain links TRBV25-1 with TRBJ1-4, with D hard to call. This receptor was taken from a woman aged 25 to 45 with Graves disease. This CDR3 is CASSEFSQPSNEKLFF. The CDR3 DNA reads TGTGCCAGCAGTGAATTCAGCCAACCTTCGAATGAAAAACTGTTTTTT. Full variable domain (outside the CDR3, taken from reference TRBV25-1 and TRBJ1-4): EADIYQTPRYLVIGTGKKITLECSQTMGHDKMYWYQQDPGMELHLIHYSYGVNSTEKGDLSSESTVSRIRTEHFPLTLESARPSHTSQYLCASSEFSQPSNEKLFFGSGTQLSVL.